The 29 T cell receptor beta chains presented below share a single source sample, sequenced in a study of immune characterization of retroperitoneal liposarcoma. TCRdb re-analysed the PCR reads in MiXCR, keeping a single row per CDR3 protein. The sample holds 6,500 to 8,000 distinct CDR3 sequences; roughly 30% are singletons and the top ten take around 44%. The material sequenced was blood. The receptors originated from a male donor with retroperitoneal liposarcoma.

The chain combines TRBV5-4 with TRBJ1-2; no clear D. V lost 0 bases, J lost 4 bases, and 7 bases lay in between. CDR3 length: 13 residues. The germline V gene has CDR1 SGHNT and CDR2 YYREEE (reference sequence). CDR3 residues: CASSLGKTYGYTF. The CDR3 DNA sequence: TGTGCCAGCAGCTTGGGGAAGACCTATGGCTACACCTTC. The variable domain in full, with the rest retrieved from reference TRBV5-4 and TRBJ1-2, is ETGVTQSPTHLIKTRGQQVTLRCSSQSGHNTVSWYQQALGQGPQFIFQYYREEENGRGNFPPRFSGLQFPNYSSELNVNALELDDSALYLCASSLGKTYGYTFGSGTRLTVV.

The rearrangement joins TRBV11-1 to TRBJ2-4; TRBD1 aligns across 9 bases. V was pared by 5 bases and J by 4 bases, with 9 bases of the junction left unmatched. The CDR3 contains 16 residues. Germline-derived CDR1 and CDR2 are SGHAT and FQDESV (reference sequence). In DNA, the CDR3 is TGTGCCAGCAGCACCAGTCATGGGACAGGGAAAAACATTCAGTACTTC. Its translation is CASSTSHGTGKNIQYF.

This chain connects TRBV10-3 to TRBJ2-1, with 7 bases identical to TRBD1. The DNA matches TRBJ2-5 better at its end, which makes the J call doubtful. Germline V lookup: CDR1 ENHRY, CDR2 SYGVKD. This CDR3 has 17 residues. The chain's CDR3 is CAIRNRGATGSQETQYF. The DNA of the CDR3 is TGTGCCATCAGGAATCGCGGCGCGACAGGGTCCCAAGAGACCCAGTACTTC.

This clonotype was detected a few times. The chain uses TRBV12-3 or TRBV12-4 and TRBJ1-1; 11 bases agree with TRBD1. This CDR3 region has 16 residues. After removal of 3 bases from V and 1 base from J, the junction contained 4 bases not matched to a gene. The CDR3 is CASSFWDRGGNTEAFF. CDR3 bases: TGTGCCAGCAGTTTTTGGGACAGGGGGGGGAACACTGAAGCTTTCTTT.

V usage is TRBV4-1 and J usage is TRBJ1-3; 9 positions match TRBD1. There are 19 residues in the CDR3. After removal of 5 bases from V and 7 bases from J, the junction contained 21 bases not matched to a gene. From germline, CDR1 is MGHRA and CDR2 YSYEKL. Here the CDR3 reads CASSYLTGGDWARGNTIYF. The CDR3 DNA reads as TGCGCCAGCAGCTACTTGACAGGGGGGGACTGGGCCAGAGGGAACACCATATATTTT.

The genes are TRBV5-4 and TRBJ2-7, with 12 nucleotides matching TRBD1. There are 16 residues in the CDR3. V shed 4 bases and J 1 base; nucleotides not matched to a gene: 6. Germline lookup yields CDR1 SGHNT and CDR2 YYREEE (reference sequence). CDR3 in DNA: TGTGCCAGCAGCCGGGGGGGACAGGGGGCTTCCTACGAGCAGTACTTC. The encoded protein is CASSRGGQGASYEQYF.

In this sample, this clonotype turned up many times. The chain carries TRBV7-3 and TRBJ2-4; TRBD2 agrees at 7 bases. Germline V gene sequence: CDR1 SGHTA, CDR2 FQGTGA. V trimming: 1 base; J trimming: 7 bases; junction bases outside the gene matches: 16. CDR3 length equals 18 residues. The CDR3 nucleotides are TGTGCCAGCAGCTTAAATGGAGAGTTGGACGGGGGGTTGAACATTCAGTACTTC. Amino acids: CASSLNGELDGGLNIQYF.

A few counts support this clonotype. The chain uses TRBV6-6 and TRBJ1-1; the D is unclear. The germline CDR1 and CDR2 sequences are MNHNY and SVGAGI (reference sequence). There are 14 residues in the CDR3. The V and J ends lost 0 bases and 1 base respectively, with 6 bases between them. The DNA of the CDR3 is TGTGCCAGCAGTTACTCGGGGAAGAACACTGAAGCTTTCTTT. This gives the protein CASSYSGKNTEAFF.

This clonotype was detected a few times. Given a much more abundant clone one base away, this may be a read error. The chain is built from TRBV7-6 and TRBJ1-1; weak D call: TRBD1 (5 bases). The germline gives CDR1 SGHVS, CDR2 FNYEAQ. The CDR3 runs to 14 residues. The CDR3 sequence: CVSSLDPGLTEAFF. CDR3 coding DNA: TGTGTCAGCAGCTTAGATCCAGGGCTCACTGAAGCTTTCTTT.

This clonotype was found many times. The V call is TRBV7-2, the J call TRBJ2-1, with unresolved D. The J call is doubtful: the DNA matches TRBJ2-7 better. Looked up from germline, CDR1 is SGHTA and CDR2 is FQGNSA. This CDR3 comprises 13 residues. The CDR3 DNA is TGTGCCAGCAGCTTTGTTTTGACGGCCGAGCAGTACTTC. Its translation: CASSFVLTAEQYF.

This clonotype was found a few times. The chain has TRBV12-5 and TRBJ2-3; D remains ambiguous. Trimming removed 4 bases at V and 6 bases at J, with 17 bases between. Germline values: CDR1 LGHNT, CDR2 FRNRAP. CDR3 length equals 15 residues. CDR3 sequence reads: CASGSNSHGRDTQYF. DNA of the CDR3: TGTGCTAGTGGTTCCAATTCACACGGTCGGGATACGCAGTATTTT.

This clonotype was observed at least ten times. V gene TRBV12-3 or TRBV12-4 combines with J gene TRBJ2-1; TRBD2 matches at 9 bases. The J call may not be correct, given that the DNA end is closer to TRBJ2-7. CDR3 length: 16 amino acids. The chain's CDR3 is CASSLLGLAGIYEQYF. CDR3 in DNA: TGTGCCAGCAGCCTTTTAGGGCTAGCGGGGATCTACGAGCAGTACTTC.

The chain carries TRBV6-1 and TRBJ2-4; 9 bases agree with TRBD2. Germline V gives CDR1 MNHNS, CDR2 SASEGT. Germline trimming cut 5 bases from V and 13 bases from J; bases unmatched to any gene: 21. The CDR3 runs to 17 residues. In DNA form, the CDR3 reads TGTGCCAGCAGTTACCCCCCCTGGGCGGGAGGGCCGAATGAGCAGTACTTC. This encodes CASSYPPWAGGPNEQYF.

This chain connects TRBV4-2 to TRBJ2-5; D might be TRBD1 (6 bases). The assigned J gene may be wrong: the sequence end matches TRBJ2-7 better. The CDR3 is 14 residues long. The V gene's germline CDR1 is LGHNA and CDR2 YNFKEQ. The CDR3 loop is CASSRGRDNYEQYF. CDR3 nucleotide sequence: TGTGCCAGCAGCCGGGGCCGGGACAACTACGAGCAGTACTTC.

This clonotype is medium-sized. DNA of the CDR3: TGTGCCAGCAGCGTTCAAAGAAACACTGAAGCTTTCTTT. Its protein product is CASSVQRNTEAFF. The chain uses TRBV7-8 and TRBJ1-1, with unresolved D. With 5 bases removed from V and 2 bases from J, the gap between germline ends came to 9 bases. The CDR3 consists of 13 residues. Germline lookup yields CDR1 SGHVS and CDR2 FQNEAQ.

This clonotype was found many times. The chain links TRBV6-6 to TRBJ1-6; D call uncertain. V was pared by 5 bases and J by 7 bases, with 15 bases between. This CDR3 has 15 residues. Germline lookup yields CDR1 MNHNY and CDR2 SVGAGI (reference sequence). CDR3 residues: CASSPQRTINSPLHF. DNA for the CDR3: TGTGCCAGCAGTCCACAACGGACCATCAATTCACCCCTCCACTTT.

The J gene is TRBJ1-2, the V gene TRBV6-1; D is uncertain. Germline V lookup: CDR1 MNHNS, CDR2 SASEGT. CDR3 length: 12 residues. V lost 8 bases and J lost 2, with 9 bases in between. Here the CDR3 DNA reads TGTGCCAGCCAGGCACCCAACTATGGCTACACCTTC. Translated, it gives CASQAPNYGYTF.

In its sample, this clonotype was seen a few times. The chain joins TRBV30 to TRBJ2-1; D is ambiguous. CDR3 length: 14 amino acids. The V and J ends lost 3 bases and 0 bases respectively, with 9 bases between them. Germline values: CDR1 GTSNPN, CDR2 SVGIG (reference sequence). CDR3 protein: CAWREWSSYNEQFF. The CDR3 DNA reads TGTGCCTGGAGGGAGTGGAGCTCCTACAATGAGCAGTTCTTC.

This clonotype was seen repeatedly, ten times or more. The chain carries TRBV6-1 and TRBJ2-3; 11 positions agree with TRBD2. V shed 3 bases, J shed 2 bases, and the junction held 4 bases outside the gene matches. This CDR3 spans 16 amino acids. Per germline, CDR1 MNHNS and CDR2 SASEGT. The CDR3 sequence: CASSDATSGATDTQYF. In DNA, the CDR3 is TGTGCCAGCAGTGACGCGACTAGCGGGGCCACAGATACGCAGTATTTT.

This clonotype was found many times. The gene calls are TRBV6-1 and TRBJ2-1, with TRBD2 matching over 8 bases. Unmatched junction bases numbered 6, after V lost 5 bases and J lost 3 bases. The CDR3 is 15 residues long. CDR1 MNHNS and CDR2 SASEGT come from the germline V gene. The CDR3 is CASSLSGGGYNEQFF. The CDR3 region has the DNA TGTGCCAGCAGTTTATCGGGGGGGGGCTACAATGAGCAGTTCTTC.

V usage is TRBV6-1 and J usage is TRBJ2-5, with D perhaps being TRBD1 or TRBD2 (5 bases each). V was pared by 8 bases and J by 2 bases, with 15 bases between. Germline CDR1 reads MNHNS; CDR2 reads SASEGT. CDR3 length: 14 residues. CDR3 sequence: CASDPGRSQETQYF. DNA for the CDR3: TGTGCCAGCGATCCGGGACGGTCACAAGAGACCCAGTACTTC.

A remark on this clonotype: The final CDR3 position lacks the conserved phenylalanine or tryptophan, pointing to a likely read error. The DNA is omitted, as the CDR3 cannot be located on it reliably, and the CDR3 follows TCRdb's listing. CDR3 amino acids: CASSQDWDR. J is TRBJ1-2 and V is TRBV4-1; TRBD1, as called in the table, went unchecked against the DNA. The CDR3 has 9 amino acids, counting both end residues. Germline CDR1 reads MGHRA; CDR2 reads YSYEKL.

This clonotype was seen a few times. The rearrangement uses TRBV6-4 and TRBJ2-3; tentative D call: TRBD1 (5 bases). V lost 2 bases to trimming and J lost 2 bases, with 8 bases between them. The CDR3 sequence is 14 residues long. In germline, CDR1 is MRHNA, CDR2 SNTAGT. CDR3 sequence reads: CASSDQGNTDTQYF. The DNA of the CDR3 is TGTGCCAGCAGTGACCAGGGTAACACAGATACGCAGTATTTT.

This clonotype turned up a few times. This chain connects TRBV7-2 to TRBJ2-7; 9 bases are a match to TRBD1. The J call may be in error: the DNA end matches TRBJ2-5 better. This CDR3 contains 14 residues. CDR1 and CDR2 from the germline V gene are SGHTA and FQGNSA. The CDR3 loop is CASSPTGGKETQYF. The CDR3 DNA sequence: TGTGCCAGCAGTCCTACAGGGGGCAAAGAGACCCAGTACTTC.

The V gene is TRBV6-1, the J gene TRBJ2-1; a weak D match, TRBD1 (6 bases). The J call may be incorrect, as the DNA end agrees better with TRBJ2-5. The germline V gene encodes CDR1 MNHNS and CDR2 SASEGT. The CDR3 is made up of 13 amino acids. CDR3 sequence: CASKGRQGETQYF. The CDR3 DNA sequence: TGTGCCAGCAAAGGAAGGCAGGGGGAGACCCAGTACTTC.

Here the CDR3 DNA reads TGTGCCAGCAGCCCTGCGGAACGCTATGGCTACACCTTC. Amino acid sequence: CASSPAERYGYTF. This sequence joins TRBV7-2 and TRBJ1-2; no firm D call. Germline V gene sequence: CDR1 SGHTA, CDR2 FQGNSA. The CDR3 runs 13 residues. The germline V and J ends were trimmed by 5 bases and 4 bases, with 11 bases remaining between them. Based on the CDR3 plus reference TRBV7-2 and TRBJ1-2, the full variable domain is GAGVSQSPSNKVTEKGKDVELRCDPISGHTALYWYRQSLGQGLEFLIYFQGNSAPDKSGLPSDRFSAERTGGSVSTLTIQRTQQEDSAVYLCASSPAERYGYTFGSGTRLTVV.

Turning to this clonotype: A junction boundary mismatches the germline segment, possibly from a read error. The chain has TRBV11-3 and TRBJ1-1; the D is unclear. Germline V gives CDR1 SGHNT, CDR2 YENEEA. This CDR3 has 13 amino acids. The CDR3 sequence: CASSKDMNTEAFF. The CDR3 DNA sequence: TGCGCCAGCAGTAAAGATATGAACACTGAAGCTTTCTTT.

The chain uses TRBV27 and TRBJ2-5; a possible D gene is TRBD2 (6 bases). In germline, CDR1 is MNHEY, CDR2 SMNVEV (reference sequence). Trimming took 2 bases from V and 3 from J, leaving 16 bases between them. The CDR3 runs 16 residues. This CDR3 is CASSLDGLRKKETQYF. Here the CDR3 DNA reads TGTGCCAGCAGTTTAGATGGACTACGGAAAAAAGAGACCCAGTACTTC.

The chain couples TRBV6-5 to TRBJ1-1, with D uncertain. Germline values: CDR1 MNHEY, CDR2 SVGAGI. With 0 bases removed from V and 1 base from J, the gap between germline ends came to 6 bases. The CDR3 is made up of 14 amino acids. The CDR3 loop reads CASSYSGENTEAFF. The CDR3 DNA is TGTGCCAGCAGTTACTCTGGGGAGAACACTGAAGCTTTCTTT.